The TCR beta chain under discussion was sequenced for a study of blood T cell repertoires in COVID-19. Study-wide background: Donors in the United States, Italy and Spain gave samples during acute or convalescent COVID-19. T cells, B-cell-depleted T cells, or PBMCs supplied cDNA or gDNA.

Trimming removed 1 base from V and 1 base from J; junction bases left unmatched: 8. The CDR3 is made up of 17 amino acids. The germline gives CDR1 LNHNV, CDR2 YYDKDF (reference sequence). As originally analysed: Reference gene primer amplification in the assay estimated nucleated cell counts. Measured with immunoSEQ multiplex PCR; TCRdb has only the in-frame clones, and not every one. Clone size and the V and J calls come from that table; the DNA yielded D and trimming. Of approximately 260,000 clones listed, around 90% are singletons. The chain couples TRBV15 to TRBJ2-5; 8 bases line up with TRBD2. The sequenced sample consisted of PBMCs or T cells enriched from blood (not recorded which). This sequence was found in a woman under 40 with acute COVID-19. The DNA for the CDR3 is TGTGCCACCAGCAGAGTTCCTTTAGCGGGGCCCCAAGAGACCCAGTACTTC. Amino acid sequence: CATSRVPLAGPQETQYF. The variable domain in full, with the rest retrieved from reference TRBV15 and TRBJ2-5, is DAMVIQNPRYQVTQFGKPVTLSCSQTLNHNVMYWYQQKSSQAPKLLFHYYDKDFNNEADTPDNFQSRRPNTSFCFLDIRSPGLGDTAMYLCATSRVPLAGPQETQYFGPGTRLLVL.